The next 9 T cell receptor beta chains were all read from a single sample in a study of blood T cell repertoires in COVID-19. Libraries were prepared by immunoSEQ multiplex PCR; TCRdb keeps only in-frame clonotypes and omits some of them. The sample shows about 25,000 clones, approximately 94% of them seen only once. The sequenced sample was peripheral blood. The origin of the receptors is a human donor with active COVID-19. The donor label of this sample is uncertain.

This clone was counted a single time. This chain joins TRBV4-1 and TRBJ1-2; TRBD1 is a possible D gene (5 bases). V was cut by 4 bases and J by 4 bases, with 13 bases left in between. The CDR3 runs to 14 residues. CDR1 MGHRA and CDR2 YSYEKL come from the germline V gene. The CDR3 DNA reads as TGCGCCAGCAGCCCCCCCCCAGGGATCTATGGCTACACCTTC. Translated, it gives CASSPPPGIYGYTF.

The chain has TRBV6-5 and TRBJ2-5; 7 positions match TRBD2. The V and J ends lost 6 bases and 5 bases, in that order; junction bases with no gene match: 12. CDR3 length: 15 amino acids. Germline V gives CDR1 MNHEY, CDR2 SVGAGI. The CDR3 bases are TGTGCCAGCAGACCGGCAAGGGAGGGAGGGGAGACCCAGTACTTC. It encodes CASRPAREGGETQYF.

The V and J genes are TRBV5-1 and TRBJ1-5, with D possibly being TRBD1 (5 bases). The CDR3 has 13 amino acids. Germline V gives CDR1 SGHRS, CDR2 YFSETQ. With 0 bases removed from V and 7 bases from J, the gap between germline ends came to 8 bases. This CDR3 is CASSLGGDQPQHF. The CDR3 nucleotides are TGCGCCAGCAGCTTGGGGGGGGACCAGCCCCAGCATTTT.

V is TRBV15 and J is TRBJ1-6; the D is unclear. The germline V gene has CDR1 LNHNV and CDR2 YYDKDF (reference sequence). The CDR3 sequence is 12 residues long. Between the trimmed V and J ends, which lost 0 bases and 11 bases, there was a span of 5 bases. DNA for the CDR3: TGTGCCACCAGCAGAGATAAAACACCCCTCCACTTT. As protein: CATSRDKTPLHF.

The CDR3 sequence is CASSVLPEAGELFF. The DNA of the CDR3 is TGTGCCAGCAGCGTACTGCCTGAGGCCGGGGAGCTGTTTTTT. V and J are TRBV9 and TRBJ2-2; the D is unclear. CDR3 length: 14 residues. V dropped 1 base and J dropped 6 bases, with 10 bases sitting between them. Germline V gene sequence: CDR1 SGDLS, CDR2 YYNGEE.

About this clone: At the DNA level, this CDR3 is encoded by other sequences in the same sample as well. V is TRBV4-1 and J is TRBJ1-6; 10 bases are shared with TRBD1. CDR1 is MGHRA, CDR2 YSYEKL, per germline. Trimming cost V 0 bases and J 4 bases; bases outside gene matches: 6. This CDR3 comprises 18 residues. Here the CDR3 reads CASSQDAGQGNYNSPLHF. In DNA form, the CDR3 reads TGCGCCAGCAGCCAAGATGCGGGACAGGGGAATTATAATTCACCCCTCCACTTT.

CDR3 residues: CASSGLGQGTYEQYF. CDR3 nucleotides: TGTGCCAGCAGCGGTCTGGGACAGGGCACCTACGAGCAGTACTTC. The V gene is TRBV6-2 or TRBV6-3, the J gene TRBJ2-7, with 9 nucleotides matching TRBD1. Germline V gives CDR1 MNHEY, CDR2 SVGEGT. The V gene end was trimmed by 6 bases and the J gene end by 2 bases; junction bases not matched to a gene: 8. This CDR3 contains 15 residues.

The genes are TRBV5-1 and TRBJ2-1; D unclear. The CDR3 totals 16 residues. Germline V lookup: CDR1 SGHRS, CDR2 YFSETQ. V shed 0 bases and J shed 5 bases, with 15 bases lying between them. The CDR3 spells CASSLESWLSNNEQFF. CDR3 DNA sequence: TGCGCCAGCAGCTTGGAGTCCTGGCTCTCAAACAATGAGCAGTTCTTC.

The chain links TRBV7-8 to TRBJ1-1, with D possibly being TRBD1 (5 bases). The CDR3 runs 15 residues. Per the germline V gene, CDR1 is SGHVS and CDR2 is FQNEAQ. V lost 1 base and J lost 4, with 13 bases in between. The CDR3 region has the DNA TGTGCCAGCAGCTTAGTTCGCAGGGCCAGCACTGAAGCTTTCTTT. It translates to CASSLVRRASTEAFF.